The 5 T cell receptor beta chains listed next were all sequenced from one sample in a study of sequential checkpoint blockade in melanoma. As to treatment: randomized to nivolumab then ipilimumab (arm A) or the reverse (arm B). The protocol was immunoSEQ multiplex PCR, while the TCRdb copy is restricted to in-frame clones and leaves out a portion. The sample lists over 10,000 clones; 65% to 75% were seen once. This specimen consisted of CD8+ T cells sorted from blood (inferred from file names), obtained from a patient given nivolumab and ipilimumab in sequence. The receptors originated from a human donor with melanoma.

The genes are TRBV6-6 and TRBJ2-7; perhaps TRBD1 as D (5 bases). This CDR3 is built from 13 residues. The germline gives CDR1 MNHNY, CDR2 SVGAGI (reference sequence). V lost 2 bases to trimming and J lost 2 bases, with 7 bases between them. The CDR3 nucleotides are TGTGCCAGCAGTTACGCAGGGACCTACGAGCAGTACTTC. Amino acid sequence: CASSYAGTYEQYF.

This chain uses TRBV10-2 with TRBJ1-4, with D possibly matching TRBD1 (6 bases). The length of the CDR3 is 16 residues. Germline V gene data show CDR1 as WSHSY and CDR2 as SAAADI. The V gene lost 6 bases and the J gene lost 2 bases, with 16 bases spanning the gap. The DNA of the CDR3 is TGCGCCAGCAGCGAGAGACAGGCTGGGACTAATGAAAAACTGTTTTTT. Residues: CASSERQAGTNEKLFF.

This chain connects TRBV5-4 to TRBJ1-1, with D possibly matching TRBD1 (5 bases). CDR3 length: 12 amino acids. Germline lookup yields CDR1 SGHNT and CDR2 YYREEE (reference sequence). The ends were cut back, 6 bases at V and 10 bases at J, with 16 bases in the middle. The CDR3 nucleotides are TGTGCCAGCATATCCCAGGGCCGCGGAGCTTTCTTT. It specifies CASISQGRGAFF.

Only one count was recorded for this clone. As DNA, the CDR3 is TGTGCCAGCAGCCTTTTGGGCTGGGCTCAAGGCTACACCTTC. Encoded protein: CASSLLGWAQGYTF. The chain couples TRBV5-4 to TRBJ1-2; unclear D gene. Deletions cut 4 bases from V and 8 bases from J, with 18 bases between. From germline, CDR1 is SGHNT and CDR2 YYREEE (reference sequence). The CDR3 has 14 amino acids.

This clone was observed a single time. J is TRBJ2-7 and V is TRBV5-6, with TRBD2 matching 10 bases. The germline CDR1 and CDR2 sequences are SGHDT and YYEEEE. The CDR3 is 14 residues long. V trimming: 3 bases; J trimming: 10 bases; junction bases outside the gene matches: 10. Here the CDR3 DNA reads TGTGCCAGCAGCTCCGGTGGAGCGGGAGGGCCTCAGTACTTC. Its protein is CASSSGGAGGPQYF.